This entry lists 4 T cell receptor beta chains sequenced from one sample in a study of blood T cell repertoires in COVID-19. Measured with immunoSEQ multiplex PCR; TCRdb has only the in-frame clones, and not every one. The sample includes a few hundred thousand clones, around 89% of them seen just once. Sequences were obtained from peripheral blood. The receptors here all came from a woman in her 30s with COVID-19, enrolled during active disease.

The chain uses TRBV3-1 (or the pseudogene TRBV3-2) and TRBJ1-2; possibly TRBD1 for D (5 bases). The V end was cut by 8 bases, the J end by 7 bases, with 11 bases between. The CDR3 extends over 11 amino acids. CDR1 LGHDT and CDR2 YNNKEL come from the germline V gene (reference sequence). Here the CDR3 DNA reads TGTGCCAGCCTCGCCACAGGTGGCTACACCTTC. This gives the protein CASLATGGYTF.

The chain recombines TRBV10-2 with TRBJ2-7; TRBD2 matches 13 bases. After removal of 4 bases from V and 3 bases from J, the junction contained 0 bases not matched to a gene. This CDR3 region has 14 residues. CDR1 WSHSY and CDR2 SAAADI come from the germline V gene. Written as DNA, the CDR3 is TGCGCCAGCAGTGGGACTAGCGGGGGCTACGAGCAGTACTTC. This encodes CASSGTSGGYEQYF.

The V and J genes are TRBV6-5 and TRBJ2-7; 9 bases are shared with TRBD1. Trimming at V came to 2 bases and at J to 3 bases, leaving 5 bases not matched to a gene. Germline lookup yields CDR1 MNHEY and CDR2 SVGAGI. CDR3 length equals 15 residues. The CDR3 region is CASSYAGQGGYEQYF. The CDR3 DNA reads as TGTGCCAGCAGTTACGCGGGACAGGGTGGCTACGAGCAGTACTTC.

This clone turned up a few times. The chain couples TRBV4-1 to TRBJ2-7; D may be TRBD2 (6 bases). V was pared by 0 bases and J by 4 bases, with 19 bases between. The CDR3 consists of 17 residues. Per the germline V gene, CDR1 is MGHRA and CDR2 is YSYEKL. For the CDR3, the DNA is TGCGCCAGCAGCCAAGATCCGCGGCAGGGAGCGGGTTACGAGCAGTACTTC. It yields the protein CASSQDPRQGAGYEQYF.